This is a list of T cell receptor beta chains from one sample in a study of T cell repertoires in cytomegalovirus infection. TCRdb passed the reads through MiXCR, listing each CDR3 protein once. The sample has 90,000 to 110,000 distinct CDR3 sequences, around 30% seen once. No cognate antigen is known for these TCRs. This specimen was CD8+ T cells from cultured PBMCs, taken from culture after CMV antigen stimulation. The receptor source for this set is a human donor in good health (CMV status not recorded). Some clones in this sample may be carry-over from other donors' samples. Both conserved end residues are part of each CDR3. A D gene is named only where the DNA matches it firmly. Expanded clones get a size class; other rows say once, few or many, or leave the size out.

TRBJ1-5 - TRBV19 - CASTPEGYQPQHF TGTGCCAGTACCCCAGAGGGGTATCAGCCCCAGCATTTT
TRBJ2-7 TRBD1 TRBV6-5 - CASRPTGQGAYEQYF TGTGCCAGCAGACCCACGGGACAGGGGGCGTACGAGCAGTACTTC
TRBJ2-2 - TRBV7-6 few CASSPIRNTGELFF TGTGCCAGCAGCCCAATAAGGAACACCGGGGAGCTGTTTTTT
TRBJ1-2 - TRBV9 - CASSDLGRSNYGYTF TGTGCCAGCAGCGACCTGGGACGGTCTAACTATGGCTACACCTTC
TRBJ2-1 - TRBV6-6 - CASSYSMSRGLYNEQFF TGTGCCAGCAGTTACTCGATGAGCAGGGGACTTTACAATGAGCAGTTCTTC
TRBJ1-2 - TRBV19 - CALYGRSGYTF TGTGCCCTTTACGGCAGATCCGGCTACACCTTC
TRBJ2-3 - TRBV7-9 - CASSLGTRDTQYF TGTGCCAGCAGCTTAGGTACAAGAGATACGCAGTATTTT
TRBJ2-4 - TRBV11-2 - CASSLFVGSDIQYF TGTGCCAGCAGCTTATTTGTGGGGTCGGACATTCAGTACTTC
TRBJ1-5 - TRBV12-3/TRBV12-4 many CASSLWSRNQPQHF TGTGCCAGCAGTTTATGGTCACGCAATCAGCCCCAGCATTTT
TRBJ1-3 - TRBV28 many CASSLGTSGNTIYF TGTGCCAGCAGTTTGGGCACTTCTGGAAACACCATATATTTT
TRBJ2-2 - TRBV7-6 - CASSRTGYTGELFF TGTGCCAGCAGCCGAACAGGTTACACCGGGGAGCTGTTTTTT
TRBJ2-1 TRBD2 TRBV20-1 - CSARSSGAVEQFF TGCAGTGCTAGGAGTAGCGGGGCCGTTGAGCAGTTCTTC
TRBJ1-2 TRBD1 TRBV7-9 few CASSPEFGTGYGYTF TGTGCCAGCAGCCCTGAGTTCGGGACAGGGTATGGCTACACCTTC
TRBJ1-1 TRBD1 TRBV29-1 - CSVGDRGFPEAFF TGCAGCGTTGGGGACAGGGGGTTCCCTGAAGCTTTCTTT